The T cell receptor beta chain described here comes from a study of blood T cell repertoires in COVID-19. Using immunoSEQ multiplex PCR, the repertoire was profiled, and TCRdb retains in-frame clones only, with some absent. Here the sample spans tens of thousands of clones, about 78% being singletons. The V gene's germline CDR1 is SGHRS and CDR2 YFSETQ. V was clipped by 3 bases and J by 4 bases; unmatched bases: 8. CDR3 length equals 16 residues. The gene calls are TRBV5-1 and TRBJ2-5; TRBD2 aligns across 11 bases. The sequence derives from a man older than 75 with acute or convalescent COVID-19. The sequenced sample consisted of peripheral blood. This CDR3 reads CASSSGTSGKGETQYF. DNA for the CDR3: TGCGCCAGCAGCTCCGGGACTAGCGGCAAGGGAGAGACCCAGTACTTC.